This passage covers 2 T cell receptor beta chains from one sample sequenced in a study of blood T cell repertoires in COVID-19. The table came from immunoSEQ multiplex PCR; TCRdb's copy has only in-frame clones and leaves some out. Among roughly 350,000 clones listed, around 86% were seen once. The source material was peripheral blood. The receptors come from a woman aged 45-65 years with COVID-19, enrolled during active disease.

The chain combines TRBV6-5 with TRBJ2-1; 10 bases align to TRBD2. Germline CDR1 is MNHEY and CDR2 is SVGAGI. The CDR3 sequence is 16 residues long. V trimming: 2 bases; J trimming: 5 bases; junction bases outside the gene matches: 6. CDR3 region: CASSYLSGRAHNEQFF. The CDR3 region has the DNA TGTGCCAGCAGTTACCTGAGCGGGAGGGCCCACAATGAGCAGTTCTTC.

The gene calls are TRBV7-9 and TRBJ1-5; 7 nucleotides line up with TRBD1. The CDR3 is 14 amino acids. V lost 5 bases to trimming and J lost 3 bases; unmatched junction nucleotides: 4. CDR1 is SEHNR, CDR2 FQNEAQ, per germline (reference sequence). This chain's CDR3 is CASSTEGANQPQHF. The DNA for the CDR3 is TGTGCCAGCAGCACCGAGGGGGCCAATCAGCCCCAGCATTTT.